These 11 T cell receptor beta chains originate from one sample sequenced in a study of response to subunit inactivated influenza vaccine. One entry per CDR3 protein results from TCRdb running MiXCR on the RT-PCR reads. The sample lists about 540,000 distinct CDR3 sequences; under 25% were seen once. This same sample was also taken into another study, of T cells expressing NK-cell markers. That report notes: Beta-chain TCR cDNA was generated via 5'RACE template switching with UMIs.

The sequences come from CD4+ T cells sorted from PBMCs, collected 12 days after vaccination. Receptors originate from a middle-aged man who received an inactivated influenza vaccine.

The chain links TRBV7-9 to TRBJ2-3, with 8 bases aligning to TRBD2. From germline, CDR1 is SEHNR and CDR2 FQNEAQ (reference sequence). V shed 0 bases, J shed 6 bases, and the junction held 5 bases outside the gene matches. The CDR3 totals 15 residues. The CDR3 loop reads CASSLAGTRVDTQYF. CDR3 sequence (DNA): TGTGCCAGCAGCTTAGCTGGGACTAGGGTTGATACGCAGTATTTT.

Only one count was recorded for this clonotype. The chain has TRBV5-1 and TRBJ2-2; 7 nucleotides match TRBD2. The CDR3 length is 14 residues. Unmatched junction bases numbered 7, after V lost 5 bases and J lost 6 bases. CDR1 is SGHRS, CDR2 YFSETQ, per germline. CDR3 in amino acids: CASRETSDPGELFF. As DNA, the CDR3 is TGCGCCAGCAGAGAAACTAGCGACCCCGGGGAGCTGTTTTTT.

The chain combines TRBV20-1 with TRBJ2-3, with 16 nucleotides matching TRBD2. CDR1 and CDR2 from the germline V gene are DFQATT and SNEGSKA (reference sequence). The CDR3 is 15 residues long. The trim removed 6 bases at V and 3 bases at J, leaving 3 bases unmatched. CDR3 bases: TGCAGTGCCGGGACTAGCGGGGGGGCAACAGATACGCAGTATTTT. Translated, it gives CSAGTSGGATDTQYF.

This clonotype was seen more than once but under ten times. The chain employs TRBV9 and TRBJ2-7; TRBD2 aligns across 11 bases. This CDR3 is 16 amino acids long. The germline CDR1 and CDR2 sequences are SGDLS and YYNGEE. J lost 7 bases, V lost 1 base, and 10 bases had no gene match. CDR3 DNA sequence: TGTGCCAGCAGCGTAACCCCGACTAGCGGGACCGGGGAGCAGTACTTC. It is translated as CASSVTPTSGTGEQYF.

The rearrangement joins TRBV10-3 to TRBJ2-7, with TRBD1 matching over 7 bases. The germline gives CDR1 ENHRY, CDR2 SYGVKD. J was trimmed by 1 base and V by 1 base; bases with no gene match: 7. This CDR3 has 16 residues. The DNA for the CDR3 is TGTGCCATCAGTGAGTGGGGACAGCAAAGTTCCTACGAGCAGTACTTC. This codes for CAISEWGQQSSYEQYF.

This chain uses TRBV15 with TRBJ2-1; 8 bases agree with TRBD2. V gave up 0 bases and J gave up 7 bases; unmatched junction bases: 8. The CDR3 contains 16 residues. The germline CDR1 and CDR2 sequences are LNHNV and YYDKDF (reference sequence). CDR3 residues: CATSRDPAGALNEQFF. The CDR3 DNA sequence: TGTGCCACCAGCAGAGATCCAGCGGGAGCCCTTAATGAGCAGTTCTTC. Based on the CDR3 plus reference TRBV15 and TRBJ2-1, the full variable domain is DAMVIQNPRYQVTQFGKPVTLSCSQTLNHNVMYWYQQKSSQAPKLLFHYYDKDFNNEADTPDNFQSRRPNTSFCFLDIRSPGLGDTAMYLCATSRDPAGALNEQFFGPGTRLTVL.

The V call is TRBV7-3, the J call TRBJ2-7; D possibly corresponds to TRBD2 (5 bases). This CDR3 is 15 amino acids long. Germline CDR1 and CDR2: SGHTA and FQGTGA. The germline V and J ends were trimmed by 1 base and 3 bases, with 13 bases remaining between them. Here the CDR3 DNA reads TGTGCCAGCAGCTTAAGTCCGGGAAAGGGCTACGAGCAGTACTTC. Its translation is CASSLSPGKGYEQYF.

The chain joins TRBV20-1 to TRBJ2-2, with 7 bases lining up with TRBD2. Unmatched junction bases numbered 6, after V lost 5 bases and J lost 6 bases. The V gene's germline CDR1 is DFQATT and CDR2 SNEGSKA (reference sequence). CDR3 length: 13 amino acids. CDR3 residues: CSAAGEWAGELFF. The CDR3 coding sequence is TGCAGTGCTGCGGGAGAATGGGCCGGGGAGCTGTTTTTT.

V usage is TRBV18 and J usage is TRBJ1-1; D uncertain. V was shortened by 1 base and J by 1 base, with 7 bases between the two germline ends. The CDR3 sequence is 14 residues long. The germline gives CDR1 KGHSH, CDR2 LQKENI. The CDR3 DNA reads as TGTGCCAGCTCACCACTAAGAGGGAACACTGAAGCTTTCTTT. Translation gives CASSPLRGNTEAFF.

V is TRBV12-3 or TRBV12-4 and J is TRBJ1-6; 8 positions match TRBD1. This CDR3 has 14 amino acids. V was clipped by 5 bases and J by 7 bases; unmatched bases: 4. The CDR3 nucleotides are TGTGCCAGCAGTCTGACAGGGGTGAATTCACCCCTCCACTTT. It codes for CASSLTGVNSPLHF.

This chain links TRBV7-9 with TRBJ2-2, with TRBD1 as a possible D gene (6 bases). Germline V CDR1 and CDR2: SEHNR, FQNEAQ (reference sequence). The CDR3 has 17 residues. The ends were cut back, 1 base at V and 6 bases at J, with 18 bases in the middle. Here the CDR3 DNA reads TGTGCCAGCAGCTTAGTTTCGGACAGTACGTCGGCCGGGGAGCTGTTTTTT. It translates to CASSLVSDSTSAGELFF.